What follows are 9 T cell receptor beta chains derived from one specimen sequenced in a study of blood T cell repertoires in COVID-19. Repertoires were generated with immunoSEQ multiplex PCR, while TCRdb's copy carries only in-frame clones and drops some. The table includes 65,000 or so clones, 90% detected once. The sample taken for sequencing was peripheral blood. The receptors stem from a man aged 60-69 years with acute or convalescent COVID-19.

The V call is TRBV7-2, the J call TRBJ2-7, with 7 positions matching TRBD2. The V and J ends lost 3 bases and 3 bases, in that order; junction bases with no gene match: 5. Looked up from germline, CDR1 is SGHTA and CDR2 is FQGNSA. The CDR3 sequence is 14 residues long. For the CDR3, the DNA is TGTGCCAGCAGCTTCCAGCGCGGGGGCTACGAGCAGTACTTC. Translating gives CASSFQRGGYEQYF. The full variable domain, with the rest looked up from reference TRBV7-2 and TRBJ2-7, is GAGVSQSPSNKVTEKGKDVELRCDPISGHTALYWYRQSLGQGLEFLIYFQGNSAPDKSGLPSDRFSAERTGGSVSTLTIQRTQQEDSAVYLCASSFQRGGYEQYFGPGTRLTVT.

The gene calls are TRBV3-1 (or the pseudogene TRBV3-2) and TRBJ2-5; possibly TRBD1 for D (6 bases). Deletions cut 4 bases from V and 9 bases from J, with 18 bases between. The CDR3 length is 14 residues. CDR1 is LGHDT and CDR2 is YNNKEL in the germline V gene (reference sequence). The CDR3 region has the DNA TGTGCCAGCAGCCCATCACAGGGATTGGGGGCCCAGTACTTC. It codes for CASSPSQGLGAQYF.

V and J are TRBV28 and TRBJ1-1; 7 bases are a match to TRBD1. The CDR3 has 12 residues. Unmatched junction bases numbered 5, after V lost 2 bases and J lost 11 bases. Per germline, CDR1 MDHEN and CDR2 SYDVKM. The CDR3 sequence: CASSLQGGSAFF. The CDR3 coding sequence is TGTGCCAGCAGTTTACAGGGGGGATCGGCTTTCTTT.

This clone was seen just once. The rearrangement uses TRBV19 and TRBJ1-2; 7 nucleotides agree with TRBD1. The germline CDR1 and CDR2 sequences are LNHDA and SQIVND (reference sequence). The V gene end was trimmed by 4 bases and the J gene end by 5 bases; junction bases not matched to a gene: 7. CDR3 length equals 14 residues. CDR3 sequence (DNA): TGTGCCAGTAGTACCCGGGACAGACTATATGGCTACACCTTC. It codes for CASSTRDRLYGYTF.

The rearrangement links TRBV6-6 to TRBJ1-1; 9 positions agree with TRBD1. This CDR3 is built from 14 residues. Germline CDR1 and CDR2: MNHNY and SVGAGI (reference sequence). Germline trimming cut 0 bases from V and 7 bases from J; bases unmatched to any gene: 3. The CDR3 is CASSYSTGGVEAFF. CDR3 DNA sequence: TGTGCCAGCAGTTACTCGACAGGGGGTGTTGAAGCTTTCTTT.

This clone has only one observation. This chain uses TRBV5-1 with TRBJ2-2, with a weak D call TRBD2 (5 bases). The CDR3 runs to 13 residues. Germline V gene sequence: CDR1 SGHRS, CDR2 YFSETQ. Trimming took 8 bases from V and 7 from J, leaving 15 bases between them. The CDR3 reads CASATTPGGELFF. The CDR3 DNA is TGCGCCAGTGCGACTACCCCCGGCGGGGAGCTGTTTTTT.

Notes on this clone: The same CDR3 is also encoded by other DNA sequences in this sample. The CDR3 loop reads CASSEGRYQPQHF. CDR3 bases: TGTGCCAGCAGTGAGGGCAGGTATCAGCCCCAGCATTTT. The chain recombines TRBV2 with TRBJ1-5; D gene ambiguous. The CDR3 covers 13 residues. Looked up from germline, CDR1 is SNHLY and CDR2 is FYNNEI. V was trimmed by 3 bases and J by 5 bases, leaving 8 bases between them.

This clone has more than one count but fewer than ten. The gene calls are TRBV4-1 and TRBJ1-1; D is unclear. V shed 1 base and J shed 0 bases, with 15 bases lying between them. Germline CDR1 and CDR2: MGHRA and YSYEKL. The CDR3 extends over 17 amino acids. CDR3 amino acids: CASSQVDLGFMNTEAFF. The CDR3 DNA follows: TGCGCCAGCAGCCAAGTCGACCTGGGCTTCATGAACACTGAAGCTTTCTTT.

The chain is built from TRBV12-3 or TRBV12-4 and TRBJ1-2; 8 nucleotides line up with TRBD1. The CDR3 contains 13 residues. The junction had 5 bases not matched to a gene; V was cut back by 3 bases and J by 8 bases. The CDR3 here is CASSLQGAGGYTF. CDR3 DNA sequence: TGTGCCAGCAGTTTGCAGGGGGCGGGAGGCTACACCTTC.